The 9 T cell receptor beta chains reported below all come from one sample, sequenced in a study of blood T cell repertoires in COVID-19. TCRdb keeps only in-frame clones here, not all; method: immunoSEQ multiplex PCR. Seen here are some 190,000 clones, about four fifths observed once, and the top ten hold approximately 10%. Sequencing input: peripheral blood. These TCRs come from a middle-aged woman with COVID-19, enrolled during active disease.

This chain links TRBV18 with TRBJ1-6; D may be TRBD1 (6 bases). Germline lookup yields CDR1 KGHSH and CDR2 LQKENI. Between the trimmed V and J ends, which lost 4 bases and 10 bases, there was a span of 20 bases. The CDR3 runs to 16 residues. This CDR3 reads CASSHFRTDGKSPLHF. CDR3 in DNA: TGTGCCAGCTCACACTTTAGGACAGACGGAAAGTCACCCCTCCACTTT. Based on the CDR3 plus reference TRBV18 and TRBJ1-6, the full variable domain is NAGVMQNPRHLVRRRGQEARLRCSPMKGHSHVYWYRQLPEEGLKFMVYLQKENIIDESGMPKERFSAEFPKEGPSILRIQQVVRGDSAAYFCASSHFRTDGKSPLHFGNGTRLTVT.

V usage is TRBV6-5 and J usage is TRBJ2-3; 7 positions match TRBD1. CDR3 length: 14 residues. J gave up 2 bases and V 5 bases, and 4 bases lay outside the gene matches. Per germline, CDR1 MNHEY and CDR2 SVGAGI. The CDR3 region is CASSTGQTTDTQYF. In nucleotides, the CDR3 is TGTGCCAGCAGTACGGGACAGACCACAGATACGCAGTATTTT.

CDR3 bases: TGTGCCAGCGGCTGGACAGGGGAGGCGGGCTATGGCTACACCTTC. It specifies CASGWTGEAGYGYTF. The chain links TRBV27 to TRBJ1-2, with 9 bases fitting TRBD1. The CDR3 spans 15 residues. V lost 8 bases and J lost 4; bases outside the gene matches: 11. Germline assignment: CDR1 MNHEY and CDR2 SMNVEV (reference sequence).

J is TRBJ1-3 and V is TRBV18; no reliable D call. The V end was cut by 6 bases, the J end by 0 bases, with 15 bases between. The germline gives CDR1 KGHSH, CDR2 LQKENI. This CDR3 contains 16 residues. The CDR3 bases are TGTGCCAGCTCTACCACTCGGGTCTTCTCTGGAAACACCATATATTTT. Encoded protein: CASSTTRVFSGNTIYF. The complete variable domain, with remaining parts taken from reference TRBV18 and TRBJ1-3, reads NAGVMQNPRHLVRRRGQEARLRCSPMKGHSHVYWYRQLPEEGLKFMVYLQKENIIDESGMPKERFSAEFPKEGPSILRIQQVVRGDSAAYFCASSTTRVFSGNTIYFGEGSWLTVV.

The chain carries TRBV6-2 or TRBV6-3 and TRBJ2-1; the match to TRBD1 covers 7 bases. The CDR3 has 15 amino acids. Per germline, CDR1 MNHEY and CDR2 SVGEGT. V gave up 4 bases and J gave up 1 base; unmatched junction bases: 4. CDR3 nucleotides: TGTGCCAGCAGTTCAGCAGGGGGATCCTACAATGAGCAGTTCTTC. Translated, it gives CASSSAGGSYNEQFF.

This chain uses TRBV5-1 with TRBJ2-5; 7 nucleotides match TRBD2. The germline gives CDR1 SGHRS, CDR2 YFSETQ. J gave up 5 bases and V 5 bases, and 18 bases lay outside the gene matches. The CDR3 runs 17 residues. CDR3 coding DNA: TGCGCCAGCAGAGAAGGTGGTGCGGGAGTAGTGAGGGAGACCCAGTACTTC. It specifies CASREGGAGVVRETQYF.

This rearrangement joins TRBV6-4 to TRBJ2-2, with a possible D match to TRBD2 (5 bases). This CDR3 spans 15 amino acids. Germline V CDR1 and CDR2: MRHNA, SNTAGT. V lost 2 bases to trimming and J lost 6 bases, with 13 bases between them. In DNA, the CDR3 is TGTGCCAGCAGTGACGGGAGCCCAAGCTCCGGGGAGCTGTTTTTT. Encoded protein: CASSDGSPSSGELFF.

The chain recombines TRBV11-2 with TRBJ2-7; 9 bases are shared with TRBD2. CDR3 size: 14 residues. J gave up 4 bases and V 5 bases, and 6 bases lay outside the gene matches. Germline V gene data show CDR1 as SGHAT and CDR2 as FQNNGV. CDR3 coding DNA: TGTGCCAGCAGCCCTAGCGGGATTGCTTACGAGCAGTACTTC. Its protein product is CASSPSGIAYEQYF.

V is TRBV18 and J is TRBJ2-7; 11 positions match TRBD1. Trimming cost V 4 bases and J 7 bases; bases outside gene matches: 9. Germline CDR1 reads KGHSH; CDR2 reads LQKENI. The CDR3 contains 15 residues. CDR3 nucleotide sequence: TGTGCCAGCTCACTCGTCCGGGGACAGGGGGAGGAGCAGTACTTC. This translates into CASSLVRGQGEEQYF. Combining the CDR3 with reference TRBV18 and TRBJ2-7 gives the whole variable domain NAGVMQNPRHLVRRRGQEARLRCSPMKGHSHVYWYRQLPEEGLKFMVYLQKENIIDESGMPKERFSAEFPKEGPSILRIQQVVRGDSAAYFCASSLVRGQGEEQYFGPGTRLTVT.